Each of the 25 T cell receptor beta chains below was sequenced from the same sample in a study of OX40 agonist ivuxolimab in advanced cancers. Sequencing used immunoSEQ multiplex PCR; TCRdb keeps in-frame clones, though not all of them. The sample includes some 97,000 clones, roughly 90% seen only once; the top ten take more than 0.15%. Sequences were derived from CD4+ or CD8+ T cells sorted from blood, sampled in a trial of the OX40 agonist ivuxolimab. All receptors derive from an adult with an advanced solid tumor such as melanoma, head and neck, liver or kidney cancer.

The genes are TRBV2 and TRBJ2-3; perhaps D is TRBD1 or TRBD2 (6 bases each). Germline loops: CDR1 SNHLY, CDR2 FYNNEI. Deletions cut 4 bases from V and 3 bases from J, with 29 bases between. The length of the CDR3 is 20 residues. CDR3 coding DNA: TGTGCCAGCAGTGTTGCAGGTACCCCCGGGGGCGGCCCGTTGACAGATACGCAGTATTTT. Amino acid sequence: CASSVAGTPGGGPLTDTQYF.

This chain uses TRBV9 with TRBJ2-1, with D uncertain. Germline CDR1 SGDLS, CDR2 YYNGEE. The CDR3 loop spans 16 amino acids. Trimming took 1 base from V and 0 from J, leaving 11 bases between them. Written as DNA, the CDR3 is TGTGCCAGCAGCGTATATTCCGGTCGCTCCTACAATGAGCAGTTCTTC. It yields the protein CASSVYSGRSYNEQFF.

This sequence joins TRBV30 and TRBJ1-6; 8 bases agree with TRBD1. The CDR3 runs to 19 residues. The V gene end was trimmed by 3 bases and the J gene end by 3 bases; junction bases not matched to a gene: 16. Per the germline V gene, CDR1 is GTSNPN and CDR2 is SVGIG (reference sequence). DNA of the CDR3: TGTGCCTGGAGCCCAAGAGTTGGACAGGGAAGGTTCTATAATTCACCCCTCCACTTT. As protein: CAWSPRVGQGRFYNSPLHF.

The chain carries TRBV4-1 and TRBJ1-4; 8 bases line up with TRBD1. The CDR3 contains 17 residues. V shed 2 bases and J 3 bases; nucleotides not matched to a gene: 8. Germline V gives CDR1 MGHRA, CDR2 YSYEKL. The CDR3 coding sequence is TGCGCCAGCAGCCAATCGCAGGGGGCGGCGGCTAATGAAAAACTGTTTTTT. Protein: CASSQSQGAAANEKLFF.

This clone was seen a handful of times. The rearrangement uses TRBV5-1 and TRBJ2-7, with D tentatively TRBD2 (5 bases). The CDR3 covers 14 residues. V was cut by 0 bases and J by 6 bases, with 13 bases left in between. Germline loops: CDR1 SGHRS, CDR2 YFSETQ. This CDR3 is CASSLDGVGGEQYF. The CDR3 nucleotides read TGCGCCAGCAGCTTGGACGGGGTCGGAGGCGAGCAGTACTTC.

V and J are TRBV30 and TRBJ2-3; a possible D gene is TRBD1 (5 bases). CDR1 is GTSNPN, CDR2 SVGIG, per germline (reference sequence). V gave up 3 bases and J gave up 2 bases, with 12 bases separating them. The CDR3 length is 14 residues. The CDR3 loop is CAWRMKGATDTQYF. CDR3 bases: TGTGCCTGGAGGATGAAAGGGGCCACAGATACGCAGTATTTT.

The chain's CDR3 is CASSPTPGQQQETQYF. For the CDR3, the DNA is TGCGCCAGCAGCCCAACTCCGGGACAGCAACAAGAGACCCAGTACTTC. The chain couples TRBV4-1 to TRBJ2-5; 7 bases are a match to TRBD1. The J segment lost 2 bases and the V segment lost 4 bases, leaving 10 bases of the junction unmatched. This CDR3 is 16 amino acids long. Germline V lookup: CDR1 MGHRA, CDR2 YSYEKL.

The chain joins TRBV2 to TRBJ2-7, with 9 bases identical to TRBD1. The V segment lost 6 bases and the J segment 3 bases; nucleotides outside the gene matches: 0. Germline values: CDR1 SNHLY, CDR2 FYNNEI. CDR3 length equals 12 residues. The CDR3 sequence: CASRTGGYEQYF. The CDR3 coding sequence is TGTGCCAGCAGGACAGGGGGCTACGAGCAGTACTTC.

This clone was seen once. CDR3: CASSFNPTGLNTEAFF. The CDR3 nucleotides are TGCGCCAGCAGCTTCAACCCGACAGGGTTGAACACTGAAGCTTTCTTT. V gene TRBV5-1 combines with J gene TRBJ1-1, with TRBD1 matching over 7 bases. Germline V gene sequence: CDR1 SGHRS, CDR2 YFSETQ. Trimming took 2 bases from V and 0 from J; bases not matched to a gene: 7. The CDR3 totals 16 residues.

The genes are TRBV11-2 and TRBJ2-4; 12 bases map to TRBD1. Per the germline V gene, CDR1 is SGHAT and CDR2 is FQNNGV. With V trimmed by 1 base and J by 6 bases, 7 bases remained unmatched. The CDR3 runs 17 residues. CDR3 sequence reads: CASSLVGTGGAGNIQYF. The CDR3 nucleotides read TGTGCCAGCAGCTTAGTGGGGACAGGGGGCGCGGGAAACATTCAGTACTTC.

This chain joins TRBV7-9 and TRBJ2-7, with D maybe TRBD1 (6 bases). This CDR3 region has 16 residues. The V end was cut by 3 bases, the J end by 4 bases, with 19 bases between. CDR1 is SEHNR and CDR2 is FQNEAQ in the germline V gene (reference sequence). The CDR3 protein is CASSLTRGQSRYEQYF. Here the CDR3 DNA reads TGTGCCAGCAGCTTGACCAGGGGACAAAGTCGGTACGAGCAGTACTTC. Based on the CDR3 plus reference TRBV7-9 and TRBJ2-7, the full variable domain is DTGVSQNPRHKITKRGQNVTFRCDPISEHNRLYWYRQTLGQGPEFLTYFQNEAQLEKSRLLSDRFSAERPKGSFSTLEIQRTEQGDSAMYLCASSLTRGQSRYEQYFGPGTRLTVT.

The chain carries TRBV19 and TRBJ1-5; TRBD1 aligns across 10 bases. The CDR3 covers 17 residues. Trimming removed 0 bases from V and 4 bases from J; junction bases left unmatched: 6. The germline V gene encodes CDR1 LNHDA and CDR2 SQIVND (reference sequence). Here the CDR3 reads CASSIERQGAWNQPQHF. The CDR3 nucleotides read TGTGCCAGTAGTATAGAAAGACAGGGGGCCTGGAATCAGCCCCAGCATTTT.

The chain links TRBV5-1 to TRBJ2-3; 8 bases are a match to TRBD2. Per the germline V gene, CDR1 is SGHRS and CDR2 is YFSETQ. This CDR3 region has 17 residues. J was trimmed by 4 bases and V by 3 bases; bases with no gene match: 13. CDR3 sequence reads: CASSSTRYGTSSDTQYF. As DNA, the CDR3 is TGCGCCAGCAGCTCTACCCGTTACGGGACTAGTTCAGATACGCAGTATTTT.

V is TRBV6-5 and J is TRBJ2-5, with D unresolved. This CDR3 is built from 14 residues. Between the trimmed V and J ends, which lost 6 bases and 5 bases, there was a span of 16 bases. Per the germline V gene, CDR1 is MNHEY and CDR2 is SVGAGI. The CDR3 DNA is TGTGCCAGCAGCACGGTCCCAGGTACTGAGACCCAGTACTTC. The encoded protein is CASSTVPGTETQYF.

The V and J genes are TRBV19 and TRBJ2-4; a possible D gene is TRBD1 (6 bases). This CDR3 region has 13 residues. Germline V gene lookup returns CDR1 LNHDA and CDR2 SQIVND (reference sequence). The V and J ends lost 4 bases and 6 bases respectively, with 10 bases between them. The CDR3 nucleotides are TGTGCCAGTAGTACACTACAGGGAAACATTCAGTACTTC. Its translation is CASSTLQGNIQYF.

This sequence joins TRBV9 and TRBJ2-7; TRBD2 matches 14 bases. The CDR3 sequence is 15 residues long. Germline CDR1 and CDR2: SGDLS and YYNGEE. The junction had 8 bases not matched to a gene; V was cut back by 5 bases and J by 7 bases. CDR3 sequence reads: CASSLLGLAGDEQYF. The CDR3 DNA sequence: TGTGCCAGCAGTCTCCTGGGACTAGCGGGGGATGAGCAGTACTTC.

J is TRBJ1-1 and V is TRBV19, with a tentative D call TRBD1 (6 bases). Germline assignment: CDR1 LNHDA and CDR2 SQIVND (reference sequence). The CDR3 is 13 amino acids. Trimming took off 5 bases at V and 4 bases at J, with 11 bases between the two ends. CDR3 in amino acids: CASSFTGSTEAFF. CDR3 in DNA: TGTGCCAGTAGTTTCACAGGGAGCACTGAAGCTTTCTTT.

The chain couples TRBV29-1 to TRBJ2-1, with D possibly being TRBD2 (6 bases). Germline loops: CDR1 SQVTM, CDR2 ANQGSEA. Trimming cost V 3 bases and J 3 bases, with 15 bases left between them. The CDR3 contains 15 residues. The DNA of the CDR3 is TGCAGCGTTGACGGAGGGTTAGGGTACTACAATGAGCAGTTCTTC. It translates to CSVDGGLGYYNEQFF.

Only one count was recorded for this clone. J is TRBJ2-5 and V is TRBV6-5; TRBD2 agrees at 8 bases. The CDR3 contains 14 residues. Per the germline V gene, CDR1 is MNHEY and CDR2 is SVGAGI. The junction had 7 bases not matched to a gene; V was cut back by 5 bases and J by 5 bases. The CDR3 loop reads CASSVAGGEETQYF. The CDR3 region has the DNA TGTGCCAGCAGTGTGGCGGGGGGCGAGGAGACCCAGTACTTC.

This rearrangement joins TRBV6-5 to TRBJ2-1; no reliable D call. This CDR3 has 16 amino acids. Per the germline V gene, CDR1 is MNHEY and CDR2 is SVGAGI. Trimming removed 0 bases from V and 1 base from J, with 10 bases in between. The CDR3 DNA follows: TGTGCCAGCAGTTACTCGGTGGGATTATCCTACAATGAGCAGTTCTTC. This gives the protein CASSYSVGLSYNEQFF.

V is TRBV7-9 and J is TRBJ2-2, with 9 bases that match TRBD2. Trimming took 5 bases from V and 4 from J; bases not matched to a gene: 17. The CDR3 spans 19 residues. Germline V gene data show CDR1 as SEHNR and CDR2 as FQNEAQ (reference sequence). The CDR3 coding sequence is TGTGCCAGCAGCCAACTAGGGCGGGAGGGCCCTAAGGGCACCGGGGAGCTGTTTTTT. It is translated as CASSQLGREGPKGTGELFF.

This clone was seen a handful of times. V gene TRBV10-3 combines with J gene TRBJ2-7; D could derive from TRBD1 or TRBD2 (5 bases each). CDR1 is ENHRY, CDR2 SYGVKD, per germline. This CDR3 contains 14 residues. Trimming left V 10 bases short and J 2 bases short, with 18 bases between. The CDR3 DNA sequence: TGTGCCACATCAACCGGGACGCAGACCTACGAGCAGTACTTC. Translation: CATSTGTQTYEQYF.

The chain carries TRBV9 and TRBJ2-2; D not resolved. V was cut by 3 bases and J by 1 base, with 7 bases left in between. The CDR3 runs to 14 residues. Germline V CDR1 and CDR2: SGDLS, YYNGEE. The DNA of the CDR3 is TGTGCCAGCAGCGCCACAGTGAACACCGGGGAGCTGTTTTTT. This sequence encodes CASSATVNTGELFF. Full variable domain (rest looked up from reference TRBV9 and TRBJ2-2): DSGVTQTPKHLITATGQRVTLRCSPRSGDLSVYWYQQSLDQGLQFLIQYYNGEERAKGNILERFSAQQFPDLHSELNLSSLELGDSALYFCASSATVNTGELFFGEGSRLTVL.

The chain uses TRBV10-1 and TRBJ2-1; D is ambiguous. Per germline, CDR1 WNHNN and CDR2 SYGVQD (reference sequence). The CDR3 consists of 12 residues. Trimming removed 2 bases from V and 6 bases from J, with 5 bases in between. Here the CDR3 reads CASSEGANEQFF. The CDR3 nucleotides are TGCGCCAGCAGTGAGGGAGCCAATGAGCAGTTCTTC.

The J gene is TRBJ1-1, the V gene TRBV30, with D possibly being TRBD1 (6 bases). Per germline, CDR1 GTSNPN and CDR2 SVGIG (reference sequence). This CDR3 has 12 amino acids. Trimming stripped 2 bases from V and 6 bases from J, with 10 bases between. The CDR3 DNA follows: TGTGCCTGGAGTCGCCGACAGGCTGAAGCTTTCTTT. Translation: CAWSRRQAEAFF.